These 28 T cell receptor beta chains originate from one sample sequenced in a study of T cell responses to AZD1222 COVID-19 vaccine. The table came from immunoSEQ multiplex PCR; TCRdb's copy has only in-frame clones and leaves some out. Of some 120,000 clones detected, 70% to 90% appear once; the ten largest clones hold about 4%. Specimen: peripheral blood, collected on day 0 of MenACWY control vaccination. These receptors were taken from an adult in good health.

This clone has just one count. The chain joins TRBV21-1 to TRBJ1-6; the table gives TRBD1 as D, unverified against the DNA. TRBV21-1 is tagged as a pseudogene. The CDR3 loop spans 14 amino acids. The CDR3, as DNA: TGTGCCAGCAGCACCGGACAGGGTAATTCACCCCTCCACTTT. Translated: CASSTGQGNSPLHF.

This chain connects TRBV19 to TRBJ1-5, with TRBD1 matching over 7 bases. Germline trimming cut 1 base from V and 3 bases from J; bases unmatched to any gene: 6. CDR3 length equals 16 residues. The germline gives CDR1 LNHDA, CDR2 SQIVND (reference sequence). The CDR3 nucleotides are TGTGCCAGTAGTATAGGTACAGGGGACTCCAATCAGCCCCAGCATTTT. Its translation is CASSIGTGDSNQPQHF.

The chain recombines TRBV7-2 with TRBJ1-5; 7 bases map to TRBD1. The germline V gene has CDR1 SGHTA and CDR2 FQGNSA. With 1 base clipped from V and 4 bases from J, the junction kept 4 bases outside the gene matches. The CDR3 is 15 residues long. The CDR3 nucleotides read TGTGCCAGCAGCTTAGGCTCAGGGGGGAATCAGCCCCAGCATTTT. Its translation is CASSLGSGGNQPQHF.

The chain links TRBV28 to TRBJ1-2; 7 positions agree with TRBD1. Germline values: CDR1 MDHEN, CDR2 SYDVKM. This CDR3 has 15 residues. Losses at the gene ends were 2 bases for V and 4 bases for J; bases not matched to a gene: 7. CDR3 nucleotides: TGTGCCAGCAGTTTACCTAGACAGGGAAGCTATGGCTACACCTTC. It is translated as CASSLPRQGSYGYTF.

The rearrangement joins TRBV5-3 to TRBJ2-2; D not resolved. TRBV5-3 is filed as an ORF, its function uncertain. The CDR3 runs 15 residues. The V and J ends lost 1 base and 1 base respectively, with 8 bases between them. CDR3 DNA sequence: TGTGCCAGAAGCTTGTGGGCAGGGAACACCGGGGAGCTGTTTTTT. Its protein product is CARSLWAGNTGELFF.

V is TRBV23-1 and J is TRBJ2-3; D not certain. TRBV23-1 belongs to the ORF category, with a function that is uncertain. This CDR3 is built from 16 residues. Trimming took off 3 bases at V and 4 bases at J, with 17 bases between the two ends. The DNA for the CDR3 is TGCGCCAGCAGTCAGTCTCCCTTCTACCCGGCAGATACGCAGTATTTT. Its translation: CASSQSPFYPADTQYF.

The count of this clone is one. This chain connects TRBV12-3 or TRBV12-4 to TRBJ1-2; the match to TRBD1 covers 7 bases. This CDR3 region has 13 residues. Germline trimming cut 5 bases from V and 7 bases from J; bases unmatched to any gene: 7. The CDR3 reads CASSLGTVSGYTF. DNA for the CDR3: TGTGCCAGCAGTCTCGGGACAGTGAGTGGCTACACCTTC.

This clone has only one observation. V is TRBV5-1 and J is TRBJ1-1, with unresolved D. Germline CDR1 is SGHRS and CDR2 is YFSETQ. There are 14 residues in the CDR3. The germline V and J ends were trimmed by 6 bases and 3 bases, with 15 bases remaining between them. The CDR3 sequence is CASNAAGGDTEAFF. In DNA form, the CDR3 reads TGCGCCAGCAATGCGGCTGGTGGGGACACTGAAGCTTTCTTT. The full variable domain, rest sourced from reference TRBV5-1 and TRBJ1-1, is KAGVTQTPRYLIKTRGQQVTLSCSPISGHRSVSWYQQTPGQGLQFLFEYFSETQRNKGNFPGRFSGRQFSNSRSEMNVSTLELGDSALYLCASNAAGGDTEAFFGQGTRLTVV.

The CDR3 nucleotides read TGTGCCAGCAGGGGGGGACCCCTGGCAGATACGCAGTATTTT. Translating it yields CASRGGPLADTQYF. The chain uses TRBV2 and TRBJ2-3, with a tentative D call TRBD2 (6 bases). The CDR3 runs to 14 residues. Germline CDR1 reads SNHLY; CDR2 reads FYNNEI. V dropped 6 bases and J dropped 4 bases, with 14 bases sitting between them.

The V gene is TRBV2, the J gene TRBJ2-3, with TRBD1 matching 12 bases. The CDR3 has 16 residues. Per the germline V gene, CDR1 is SNHLY and CDR2 is FYNNEI. J lost 4 bases, V lost 6 bases, and 8 bases had no gene match. CDR3 bases: TGTGCCAGCAGCCACCCCCGGGACAGGGGGCCAGATACGCAGTATTTT. Translation gives CASSHPRDRGPDTQYF.

The V call is TRBV12-3 or TRBV12-4, the J call TRBJ1-3; no reliable D call. This CDR3 contains 13 residues. The V end lost 1 base, the J end lost 4 bases, and 5 bases lay between the germline ends. The CDR3 region is CASSLVQGNTIYF. CDR3 sequence (DNA): TGTGCCAGCAGTTTAGTGCAAGGAAACACCATATATTTT.

The V and J genes are TRBV2 and TRBJ2-3; tentative D call: TRBD2 (6 bases). The CDR3 contains 13 residues. Germline values: CDR1 SNHLY, CDR2 FYNNEI. Trimming took off 8 bases at V and 1 base at J, with 10 bases between the two ends. CDR3 coding DNA: TGTGCCAGCGGGAGGAGGGGCACAGATACGCAGTATTTT. It encodes CASGRRGTDTQYF.

The chain has TRBV4-2 and TRBJ2-2; no clear D gene. The V gene lost 4 bases and the J gene lost 5 bases, with 8 bases spanning the gap. This CDR3 is 13 amino acids long. Germline V gene lookup returns CDR1 LGHNA and CDR2 YNFKEQ. This CDR3 reads CASSPQLTGELFF. The CDR3 DNA reads TGTGCCAGCAGCCCACAATTGACCGGGGAGCTGTTTTTT.

The rearrangement joins TRBV29-1 to TRBJ2-3; TRBD2 matches at 8 bases. The J segment lost 4 bases and the V segment lost 3 bases, leaving 9 bases of the junction unmatched. Germline assignment: CDR1 SQVTM and CDR2 ANQGSEA. The CDR3 runs 15 residues. In DNA form, the CDR3 reads TGCAGCGTTGATAAGGCGGGAGGTGGGGCAGATACGCAGTATTTT. As protein: CSVDKAGGGADTQYF.

A few counts support this clone. The chain is built from TRBV18 and TRBJ1-4; D gene unclear. This CDR3 region has 14 residues. Germline-derived CDR1 and CDR2 are KGHSH and LQKENI. V was clipped by 2 bases and J by 5 bases, with 9 bases between them. CDR3 bases: TGTGCCAGCTCACCATCGGGAGACAATGAAAAACTGTTTTTT. This gives the protein CASSPSGDNEKLFF.

This clone is a singleton in its sample. The chain carries TRBV7-3 and TRBJ2-3; D uncertain. Trimming pared 4 bases from V and 5 bases from J, leaving 10 bases between. The CDR3 totals 13 residues. From germline, CDR1 is SGHTA and CDR2 FQGTGA. CDR3 DNA: TGTGCCAGCAGCTCCTCACTCAGAGATACGCAGTATTTT. Translation: CASSSSLRDTQYF. The full variable domain, with the rest looked up from reference TRBV7-3 and TRBJ2-3, is GAGVSQTPSNKVTEKGKYVELRCDPISGHTALYWYRQSLGQGPEFLIYFQGTGAADDSGLPNDRFFAVRPEGSVSTLKIQRTERGDSAVYLCASSSSLRDTQYFGPGTRLTVL.

This clone has only a few counts. The same CDR3 is also encoded by other DNA sequences in this sample. The V call is TRBV5-5, the J call TRBJ1-2, with D unclear. Germline CDR1 and CDR2: SGHKS and YYEKEE (reference sequence). V lost 0 bases and J lost 5, with 5 bases in between. The CDR3 is 12 amino acids. CDR3 DNA sequence: TGTGCCAGCAGCTTGGAAGGTTATGGCTACACCTTC. It yields the protein CASSLEGYGYTF. The full variable domain, with the rest looked up from reference TRBV5-5 and TRBJ1-2, is DAGVTQSPTHLIKTRGQQVTLRCSPISGHKSVSWYQQVLGQGPQFIFQYYEKEERGRGNFPDRFSARQFPNYSSELNVNALLLGDSALYLCASSLEGYGYTFGSGTRLTVV.

The chain joins TRBV14 to TRBJ1-4, with TRBD1 as a possible D gene (6 bases). CDR1 SGHDN and CDR2 FVKESK come from the germline V gene. The CDR3 extends over 15 amino acids. V was pared by 0 bases and J by 6 bases, with 11 bases between. The CDR3 reads CASSQDDRTHEKLFF. Written as DNA, the CDR3 is TGTGCCAGCAGCCAAGATGACAGGACCCATGAAAAACTGTTTTTT.

The rearrangement uses TRBV28 and TRBJ1-6; TRBD1 aligns across 9 bases. Germline CDR1 and CDR2: MDHEN and SYDVKM. Unmatched junction bases numbered 2, after V lost 4 bases and J lost 7 bases. The CDR3 covers 14 residues. The DNA of the CDR3 is TGTGCCAGCAGTTGGACAGGGGTCAATTCACCCCTCCACTTT. This gives the protein CASSWTGVNSPLHF.

V and J are TRBV19 and TRBJ1-5; a possible D gene is TRBD1 (5 bases). This CDR3 comprises 15 residues. The V end was cut by 3 bases, the J end by 6 bases, with 15 bases between. Looked up from germline, CDR1 is LNHDA and CDR2 is SQIVND (reference sequence). The CDR3 coding sequence is TGTGCCAGTAGTATCGGCCAGGGTGTTGTTCAGCCCCAGCATTTT. Translating it yields CASSIGQGVVQPQHF. Complete variable domain (other parts from reference TRBV19 and TRBJ1-5): DGGITQSPKYLFRKEGQNVTLSCEQNLNHDAMYWYRQDPGQGLRLIYYSQIVNDFQKGDIAEGYSVSREKKESFPLTVTSAQKNPTAFYLCASSIGQGVVQPQHFGDGTRLSIL.

This chain connects TRBV6-5 to TRBJ2-7; 7 bases fit TRBD1. The ends lost 6 bases at V and 3 bases at J; junction bases unmatched: 8. Germline loops: CDR1 MNHEY, CDR2 SVGAGI. This CDR3 is built from 14 residues. The CDR3 region is CASRQPGQSYEQYF. The DNA of the CDR3 is TGTGCCAGCAGACAACCGGGACAGAGCTACGAGCAGTACTTC.

This chain joins TRBV5-5 and TRBJ1-6; a possible D gene is TRBD1 (6 bases). The V gene's germline CDR1 is SGHKS and CDR2 YYEKEE (reference sequence). This CDR3 is 15 amino acids long. V lost 4 bases, J lost 2 bases, and 10 bases lay in between. In DNA, the CDR3 is TGTGCCAGCAGCGGGGGGGCTGCCTATAATTCACCCCTCCACTTT. Protein: CASSGGAAYNSPLHF.

The chain joins TRBV6-6 to TRBJ2-2; maybe TRBD2 (5 bases). V lost 2 bases and J lost 2, with 9 bases in between. This CDR3 has 15 amino acids. Looked up from germline, CDR1 is MNHNY and CDR2 is SVGAGI (reference sequence). Written as DNA, the CDR3 is TGTGCCAGCAGTTACCTAACTAGAAACACCGGGGAGCTGTTTTTT. The encoded protein is CASSYLTRNTGELFF.

The V gene is TRBV4-1, the J gene TRBJ1-1; TRBD1 matches 11 bases. CDR1 is MGHRA, CDR2 YSYEKL, per germline. Losses at the gene ends were 1 base for V and 5 bases for J; bases not matched to a gene: 3. This CDR3 has 15 amino acids. Written as DNA, the CDR3 is TGCGCCAGCAGCCAAGTGGACAGGGGGCTTACTGAAGCTTTCTTT. Translated: CASSQVDRGLTEAFF.

This clone appeared a single time. V and J are TRBV6-5 and TRBJ1-2; 7 positions agree with TRBD1. Germline-derived CDR1 and CDR2 are MNHEY and SVGAGI. Losses at the gene ends were 2 bases for V and 4 bases for J; bases not matched to a gene: 4. The CDR3 extends over 14 amino acids. The CDR3 reads CASSYDGTVYGYTF. Here the CDR3 DNA reads TGTGCCAGCAGTTACGATGGGACAGTCTATGGCTACACCTTC.

The rearrangement uses TRBV5-1 and TRBJ2-7; 7 bases map to TRBD1. Germline CDR1 reads SGHRS; CDR2 reads YFSETQ. This CDR3 is 15 amino acids long. V lost 5 bases to trimming and J lost 3 bases; unmatched junction nucleotides: 11. The CDR3: CASRPQQGMYYEQYF. CDR3 bases: TGCGCCAGCAGACCCCAACAGGGGATGTACTACGAGCAGTACTTC. The full variable domain, in which reference TRBV5-1 and TRBJ2-7 provide the parts outside the CDR3, is KAGVTQTPRYLIKTRGQQVTLSCSPISGHRSVSWYQQTPGQGLQFLFEYFSETQRNKGNFPGRFSGRQFSNSRSEMNVSTLELGDSALYLCASRPQQGMYYEQYFGPGTRLTVT.

V and J are TRBV28 and TRBJ1-2; TRBD1 aligns across 11 bases. The V gene end was trimmed by 2 bases and the J gene end by 8 bases; junction bases not matched to a gene: 4. CDR3 size: 14 residues. Germline CDR1 MDHEN, CDR2 SYDVKM. CDR3 bases: TGTGCCAGCAGTTTACGGACAGGGGGCGCCGGCTACACCTTC. Translated, it gives CASSLRTGGAGYTF.

The chain uses TRBV12-3 or TRBV12-4 and TRBJ2-1; 7 nucleotides align to TRBD1. This CDR3 has 13 amino acids. Trimming cost V 8 bases and J 8 bases; bases outside gene matches: 9. This CDR3 reads CASRQGILDEQFF. CDR3 in DNA: TGTGCCAGCCGACAGGGAATCTTAGATGAGCAGTTCTTC.